The rows below give T cell receptor beta chains drawn from one sample of a study of STAT5B mutations in CD4+ large granular lymphocyte leukemia. The table came from immunoSEQ multiplex PCR; TCRdb's copy has only in-frame clones and leaves some out. The sample shows a few thousand clones, 60% to 85% of them seen only once. Specimen: PBMCs. The origin of the receptors is a woman in her seventies with CD4+ T-cell large granular lymphocyte leukemia. CDR3s include the opening cysteine and the closing phenylalanine or tryptophan. The D gene is left open where the match is weak. Where a row states a size, it is once, few, many or the class of an expanded clone; other rows omit it.

>TRBD1|TRBV7-8|NA|TRBJ2-1
CASRDRGDEQFF
TGTGCCAGTCGCGACAGGGGAGATGAGCAGTTCTTC
>NA|TRBV6-6|NA|TRBJ2-7
CASSPRDSQYF
TGTGCCAGCAGTCCCCGGGACTCGCAGTACTTC
>NA|TRBV9|few|TRBJ1-2
CASSVAGRHEIYGYTF
TGTGCCAGCAGCGTAGCTGGGCGACACGAAATCTATGGCTACACCTTC
>TRBD2|TRBV27|NA|TRBJ2-5
CASRDGRGRGETQYF
TGTGCCAGCAGGGATGGTAGAGGGAGGGGAGAGACCCAGTACTTC
>NA|TRBV7-9|NA|TRBJ2-1
CARLGGTKYNEQFF
TGTGCCCGATTAGGGGGGACTAAATACAATGAGCAGTTCTTC
>NA|TRBV6-1|NA|TRBJ2-7
CASSELGYEQYF
TGTGCCAGCAGTGAACTGGGTTACGAGCAGTACTTC
>TRBD1|TRBV30|NA|TRBJ2-5
CAWEGQDQETQYF
TGTGCCTGGGAAGGACAGGACCAAGAGACCCAGTACTTC
>TRBD2|TRBV27|once|TRBJ2-5
CASSLVPPGLAGELRETQYF
TGTGCCAGCAGTCTCGTCCCCCCGGGACTAGCGGGAGAACTGAGGGAGACCCAGTACTTC
>NA|TRBV7-9|once|TRBJ1-4
CASSLAMGATNEKLFF
TGTGCCAGCAGCTTAGCGATGGGGGCAACTAATGAAAAACTGTTTTTT
>NA|TRBV2|NA|TRBJ2-1
CASSEYNEQFF
TGTGCCAGCAGTGAGTACAATGAGCAGTTCTTC
>TRBD1|TRBV29-1|NA|TRBJ2-1
CSTPGQGMTEQFF
TGCAGCACACCGGGACAGGGGATGACTGAGCAGTTCTTC
>TRBD1|TRBV12-5|NA|TRBJ1-5
CASGFPTGDQPQHF
TGTGCTAGTGGTTTCCCGACAGGGGATCAGCCCCAGCATTTT
>TRBD1|TRBV7-9|NA|TRBJ1-3
CASSSQRQGNSGNTIYF
TGTGCCAGCAGCTCGCAGCGACAGGGGAACTCTGGAAACACCATATATTTT